Listed below are T cell receptor beta chains from one sample, sequenced in a study of blood T cell repertoires in COVID-19. Assay used: immunoSEQ multiplex PCR; TCRdb lists only in-frame clones, some missing. Of roughly 320,000 clones detected, under 90% appear once; the ten largest clones hold approximately 1.8%. Sequencing input: peripheral blood. The receptors shown here come from a woman in her 30s with COVID-19, enrolled during active disease. Both conserved end residues are part of each CDR3. A D gene is named only where the DNA matches it firmly.

D gene,J gene,V gene,CDR3 protein,CDR3 DNA
TRBD2,TRBJ2-2,TRBV5-4,CASSLGASGGTGELFF,TGTGCCAGCAGCTTGGGGGCTAGCGGGGGAACCGGGGAGCTGTTTTTT
TRBD2,TRBJ2-7,TRBV6-5,CASSSWGGTYEQYF,TGTGCCAGCAGCTCGTGGGGAGGGACCTACGAGCAGTACTTC
TRBD2,TRBJ2-1,TRBV25-1,CASRATGGYNEQFF,TGTGCCAGCAGAGCCACGGGGGGCTACAATGAGCAGTTCTTC
TRBD1,TRBJ2-5,TRBV15,CATSRPRGLIKTQYF,TGTGCCACCAGCAGACCCAGGGGGCTTATAAAGACCCAGTACTTC
NA,TRBJ1-1,TRBV14,CASAQGGNTEAFF,TGTGCCAGTGCTCAAGGGGGGAACACTGAAGCTTTCTTT
NA,TRBJ2-3,TRBV5-5,CASSLGLPQDTQYF,TGTGCCAGCAGCTTGGGACTTCCGCAGGATACGCAGTATTTT
TRBD1,TRBJ2-7,TRBV5-1,CASSLDRDRGSYEQYF,TGCGCCAGCAGCTTGGACCGGGACAGGGGGTCCTACGAGCAGTACTTC
TRBD1,TRBJ1-3,TRBV19,CGTGEDSGNTIYF,TGTGGGACAGGGGAAGACTCTGGAAACACCATATATTTT
NA,TRBJ1-2,TRBV3-1/TRBV3-2,CASSQDSWNRDGYTF,TGTGCCAGCAGCCAAGATTCCTGGAACAGGGATGGCTACACCTTC
NA,TRBJ1-2,TRBV19,CASSGGQKDTF,TGTGCCAGTAGTGGCGGACAGAAGGACACCTTC
TRBD1,TRBJ2-6,TRBV5-6,CASSFPDRGINVLTF,TGTGCCAGCAGCTTCCCCGACAGGGGGATCAACGTCCTGACTTTC